This is a list of T cell receptor beta chains from one sample in a study of CD8+ T cells in alopecia areata. Sequencing was performed with immunoSEQ multiplex PCR; in TCRdb, only in-frame clones are kept and a portion is missing. This table has over 150,000 clones, 60% appearing once. Sequencing used CD4+ T cells sorted from blood, obtained at week 24, from a patient treated with tofacitinib. These receptors originate from a human donor with alopecia areata. The CDR3 runs from the conserved cysteine through the conserved F or W. A D gene is named only where the DNA matches it firmly. A clone size is listed for some rows: how often the clone was seen (once, few, many), or a class if it is expanded.

-	TRBV29-1	-	TRBJ2-5	TGCAGCGTTGAACCCCAAGAGACCCAGTACTTC	CSVEPQETQYF
-	TRBV7-6	-	TRBJ2-5	TGTGCCAGCAGCCCACCCCGGGACCACCAAGAGACCCAGTACTTC	CASSPPRDHQETQYF
-	TRBV30	-	TRBJ1-2	TGTGCCTGGAGACTATGGACGGGGGGGAACTATGGCTACACCTTC	CAWRLWTGGNYGYTF
-	TRBV4-1	TRBD1	TRBJ2-5	TGCGCCAGCAGCGCGGACAGGGGCGAGACCCAGTACTTC	CASSADRGETQYF
-	TRBV30	-	TRBJ2-5	TGTGCCTGGAGTGCATTTGGCGCCATCCAAGAGACCCAGTACTTC	CAWSAFGAIQETQYF
-	TRBV29-1	TRBD1	TRBJ2-5	TGCAGCGTGAACGGACAGGAATTAGCCCAAGAGACCCAGTACTTC	CSVNGQELAQETQYF
-	TRBV30	-	TRBJ2-7	TGTGCCTGGAGTGTAGGCCCTCTCGGAGCCTACGAGCAGTACTTC	CAWSVGPLGAYEQYF
few	TRBV19	-	TRBJ2-5	TGTGCCAGCAAGGACATTGAGGGGACCCAGTACTTC	CASKDIEGTQYF
once	TRBV29-1	-	TRBJ2-3	TGCAGCGTTGTTAGAGGGCCCCTCACAGATACGCAGTATTTT	CSVVRGPLTDTQYF
-	TRBV2	-	TRBJ1-6	TGTGCCAGCAGTACCGGGACTGTGAATTCACCCCTCCACTTT	CASSTGTVNSPLHF
-	TRBV7-2	-	TRBJ1-2	TGTGCCAGCAGCTTAGAGTCGGCAGCATATGGCTACACCTTC	CASSLESAAYGYTF
once	TRBV27	TRBD1	TRBJ2-6	TGTGCCAGCAGTTCCAACAGGGGGCGGCCTTCTGGGGCCAACGTCCTGACTTTC	CASSSNRGRPSGANVLTF
-	TRBV11-3	-	TRBJ2-6	TGTGCCAGCAGTACTCCAGTCTATTCTGGGGCCAACGTCCTGACTTTC	CASSTPVYSGANVLTF
-	TRBV7-2	-	TRBJ2-2	TGTGCCAGCAGTCTGATCAAGGCCGGGGAGCTGTTTTTT	CASSLIKAGELFF
-	TRBV29-1	TRBD1	TRBJ2-3	TGCAGCGTTTCCCGGGACAGGGTCACAGATACGCAGTATTTT	CSVSRDRVTDTQYF
-	TRBV7-9	-	TRBJ1-2	TGTGCCAGCAGCTTAGCGTTGGATATCTATGGCTACACCTTC	CASSLALDIYGYTF
-	TRBV2	-	TRBJ2-2	TGTGCCAGCAGCTTGGGGTCGAACACCGGGGAGCTGTTTTTT	CASSLGSNTGELFF
few	TRBV29-1	TRBD1	TRBJ2-1	TGCAGCGTTGTCGTGCAGGGGGAGTTCAATGAGCAGTTCTTC	CSVVVQGEFNEQFF
few	TRBV5-6	-	TRBJ1-4	TGTGCCAGCCGCTGGGGGACATCAACTAATGAAAAACTGTTTTTT	CASRWGTSTNEKLFF
-	TRBV30	TRBD1	TRBJ2-7	TGTGCCTGGAGTGTCCGCCGGACAGGGGGCCAGTACGAGCAGTACTTC	CAWSVRRTGGQYEQYF
few	TRBV29-1	-	TRBJ2-7	TGCAGCGTCACCGGCGGACAAAACTACGAGCAGTACTTC	CSVTGGQNYEQYF
-	TRBV5-1	-	TRBJ2-7	TGCGCCAGCGGTCAGTCGTCCGGGTTCTACGAGCAGTACTTC	CASGQSSGFYEQYF
few	TRBV30	TRBD1	TRBJ1-5	TGTGCCTGGAGTCCTGGACAGGGCGGACAGCCCCAGCATTTT	CAWSPGQGGQPQHF
-	TRBV4-1	-	TRBJ2-3	TGCGCCAGCAGCCAAGATGGGCAGGGCACAGATACGCAGTATTTT	CASSQDGQGTDTQYF
-	TRBV19	-	TRBJ2-3	TGTGCCACCTCACCGGGTCTCCGCACAGATACGCAGTATTTT	CATSPGLRTDTQYF
-	TRBV13	-	TRBJ1-2	TGTGCCAGCAGGAGGGCGGGAACCTATGGCTACACCTTC	CASRRAGTYGYTF
-	TRBV7-9	-	TRBJ1-1	TGTGCCAGCAGCCAAAGGGGCGACACTGAAGCTTTCTTT	CASSQRGDTEAFF
-	TRBV4-2	-	TRBJ2-5	TGTGCCAGCAGCCAAGAAGGGTCTAAGGCGACCCAGTACTTC	CASSQEGSKATQYF
once	TRBV5-1	-	TRBJ2-3	TGCGCCAGCAGCCCCTGGGTCACAGATACGCAGTATTTT	CASSPWVTDTQYF
-	TRBV30	-	TRBJ1-1	TGTGCCTGGAGTGTGGGGGAGTTCACTGAAGCTTTCTTT	CAWSVGEFTEAFF
few	TRBV7-2	TRBD1	TRBJ2-7	TGTGCCAGCAGCCCGACAGGGGGGCAGTACGAGCAGTACTTC	CASSPTGGQYEQYF
-	TRBV27	-	TRBJ1-5	TGTGCCAGCGGGCGTAATCAGCCCCAGCATTTT	CASGRNQPQHF
-	TRBV11-2	-	TRBJ1-3	TGTGCCAGCAGCTTAGATCGTGGGGGCACTGGAAACACCATATATTTT	CASSLDRGGTGNTIYF
few	TRBV6-5	-	TRBJ1-4	TGTGCCAGCAGTTACTACAGGCAGGCTGAAAAACTGTTTTTT	CASSYYRQAEKLFF
-	TRBV13	-	TRBJ2-3	TGTGCCAGCAGCTTATACGATGGGGCAGGGCTTCGGGATACGCAGTACTTT	CASSLYDGAGLRDTQYF
-	TRBV5-1	TRBD1	TRBJ2-7	TGCGCCAGCAGGCTACAGGGGGCGGGCGTCTACGAGCAGTACTTC	CASRLQGAGVYEQYF
few	TRBV19	TRBD1	TRBJ1-2	TGTGCCAGTAGTATCCCAGGGGGCTCCTATGGCTACACCTTC	CASSIPGGSYGYTF
few	TRBV29-1	-	TRBJ2-1	TGCAGCGTGGGGGAACGACGGTCTTCCTACAATGAGCAGTTCTTC	CSVGERRSSYNEQFF
-	TRBV7-6	-	TRBJ2-5	TGTGCCAGCAGCTTGGGGGACCCAACTTCCCAGTACTTC	CASSLGDPTSQYF
-	TRBV18	-	TRBJ2-5	TGTGCCAGCTCACCACTTAAGGCCCAAGAGACCCAGTACTTC	CASSPLKAQETQYF